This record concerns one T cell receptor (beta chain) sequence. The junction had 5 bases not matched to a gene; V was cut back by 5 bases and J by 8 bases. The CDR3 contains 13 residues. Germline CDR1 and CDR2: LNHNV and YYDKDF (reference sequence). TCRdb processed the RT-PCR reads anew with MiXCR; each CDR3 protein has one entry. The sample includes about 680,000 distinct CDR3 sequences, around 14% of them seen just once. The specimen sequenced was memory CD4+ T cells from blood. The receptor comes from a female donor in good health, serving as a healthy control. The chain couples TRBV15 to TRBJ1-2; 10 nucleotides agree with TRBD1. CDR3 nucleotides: TGTGCCACCAGCCAGGGACAGGGGACCGGCTACACCTTC. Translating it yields CATSQGQGTGYTF.